Each of the 21 T cell receptor beta chains below was sequenced from the same sample in a study of blood T cell repertoires in COVID-19. Profiled with immunoSEQ multiplex PCR; TCRdb holds only in-frame clones, not every one. In the table there are 56,000 or so clones, 70% to 90% of which are singletons. Sequencing was done on a sample of peripheral blood. The receptors here all came from an elderly woman with active COVID-19.

This clone was seen just once. The CDR3 is CASSLRDRPFSGQFF. CDR3 nucleotide sequence: TGTGCCAGCAGTTTAAGGGACAGGCCTTTTTCTGGGCAGTTCTTC. The chain is built from TRBV28 and TRBJ2-1; 8 nucleotides align to TRBD1. Trimming took 2 bases from V and 12 from J; bases not matched to a gene: 12. Germline-derived CDR1 and CDR2 are MDHEN and SYDVKM. The length of the CDR3 is 15 residues.

The table lists this clone with a few counts. CDR3 region: CASSGQSSYNSPLHF. The CDR3, as DNA: TGTGCCAGCAGTGGACAGAGCTCCTATAATTCACCCCTCCACTTT. The V gene is TRBV2, the J gene TRBJ1-6, with D possibly matching TRBD1 (5 bases). The V end was cut by 4 bases, the J end by 0 bases, with 7 bases between. The CDR3 runs 15 residues. Germline values: CDR1 SNHLY, CDR2 FYNNEI.

The V call is TRBV20-1, the J call TRBJ2-3; a weak D match, TRBD2 (7 bases). CDR3 length: 15 amino acids. V lost 3 bases to trimming and J lost 6 bases, with 19 bases between them. In germline, CDR1 is DFQATT, CDR2 SNEGSKA (reference sequence). DNA of the CDR3: TGCAGTGCTAGTCCCAGGCGGGGGCGAACGGATACGCAGTATTTT. This encodes CSASPRRGRTDTQYF.

The CDR3 bases are TGCGCCAGCAGCCAAGGGGGGGGTTATAATTCACCCCTCCACTTT. Translating gives CASSQGGGYNSPLHF. The rearrangement links TRBV4-3 to TRBJ1-6; D possibly corresponds to TRBD1 (5 bases). V lost 1 base and J lost 4, with 8 bases in between. The CDR3 is made up of 15 amino acids. Germline assignment: CDR1 LGHNA and CDR2 YSLEER.

The chain uses TRBV29-1 and TRBJ2-3; D is ambiguous. The CDR3 contains 14 residues. Germline lookup yields CDR1 SQVTM and CDR2 ANQGSEA. Trimming took off 2 bases at V and 1 base at J, with 10 bases between the two ends. CDR3: CSVESPTGTDTQYF. In DNA form, the CDR3 reads TGCAGCGTTGAATCGCCAACGGGCACAGATACGCAGTATTTT.

The chain couples TRBV3-1 (or the pseudogene TRBV3-2) to TRBJ2-3; TRBD2 matches at 9 bases. This CDR3 comprises 17 residues. The V gene end was trimmed by 0 bases and the J gene end by 6 bases; junction bases not matched to a gene: 10. Per the germline V gene, CDR1 is LGHDT and CDR2 is YNNKEL (reference sequence). CDR3 bases: TGTGCCAGCAGCCAAGATCCAGCGGGGGGATCTCGGGATACGCAGTATTTT. Protein: CASSQDPAGGSRDTQYF.

The V and J genes are TRBV24-1 and TRBJ1-3; D gene ambiguous. The ends were cut back, 1 base at V and 4 bases at J, with 19 bases in the middle. The CDR3 spans 18 residues. Germline CDR1 is KGHDR and CDR2 is SFDVKD. This CDR3 is CATSDLRRVKGGGNTIYF. The CDR3 DNA follows: TGTGCCACCAGTGATTTACGGCGGGTCAAGGGTGGCGGAAACACCATATATTTT.

J is TRBJ2-2 and V is TRBV18; possible D gene TRBD1, 6 bases. V shed 1 base and J shed 3 bases, with 12 bases lying between them. CDR1 is KGHSH and CDR2 is LQKENI in the germline V gene. This CDR3 contains 16 residues. CDR3 loop: CASSPQAQGDTGELFF. CDR3 bases: TGTGCCAGCTCACCACAGGCACAGGGAGACACCGGGGAGCTGTTTTTT.

The rearrangement links TRBV5-1 to TRBJ2-3, with 8 positions matching TRBD2. The trim removed 4 bases at V and 1 base at J, leaving 5 bases unmatched. The length of the CDR3 is 15 residues. The germline gives CDR1 SGHRS, CDR2 YFSETQ. CDR3 DNA: TGCGCCAGCAGCCCGGGGGGGGTCGGCACAGATACGCAGTATTTT. As protein: CASSPGGVGTDTQYF.

The V call is TRBV18, the J call TRBJ2-2, with TRBD1 matching over 7 bases. Germline V gene lookup returns CDR1 KGHSH and CDR2 LQKENI. CDR3 length: 15 amino acids. V gave up 3 bases and J gave up 0 bases; unmatched junction bases: 1. CDR3 bases: TGTGCCAGCTCACCTCAGGGGGCGAACACCGGGGAGCTGTTTTTT. Translating gives CASSPQGANTGELFF.

J is TRBJ2-1 and V is TRBV2; 7 nucleotides align to TRBD2. The germline gives CDR1 SNHLY, CDR2 FYNNEI. V lost 0 bases to trimming and J lost 7 bases; unmatched junction nucleotides: 9. The CDR3 consists of 16 residues. CDR3 residues: CASSEAGGLVGNEQFF. CDR3 nucleotides: TGTGCCAGCAGTGAAGCGGGAGGACTAGTAGGGAATGAGCAGTTCTTC. Full variable domain (remainder filled in from reference TRBV2 and TRBJ2-1): EPEVTQTPSHQVTQMGQEVILRCVPISNHLYFYWYRQILGQKVEFLVSFYNNEISEKSEIFDDQFSVERPDGSNFTLKIRSTKLEDSAMYFCASSEAGGLVGNEQFFGPGTRLTVL.

This clone was observed a handful of times. The chain has TRBV7-8 and TRBJ1-2; D not certain. Germline V gives CDR1 SGHVS, CDR2 FQNEAQ. CDR3 length: 18 amino acids. The germline V and J ends were trimmed by 7 bases and 8 bases, with 32 bases remaining between them. The CDR3 DNA sequence: TGTGCCAGCAACCAAAACGGATCAGTTAGCTTCCGGCTACTCGGCTACACCTTC. Protein product: CASNQNGSVSFRLLGYTF.

This sequence joins TRBV19 and TRBJ1-4; D call uncertain. From germline, CDR1 is LNHDA and CDR2 SQIVND (reference sequence). Trimming pared 6 bases from V and 1 base from J, leaving 12 bases between. The CDR3 totals 15 residues. The CDR3 DNA is TGTGCCAGTAGCCCGGGGAGATTAACTAATGAAAAACTGTTTTTT. The encoded protein is CASSPGRLTNEKLFF.

The J gene is TRBJ1-2, the V gene TRBV4-3; 7 bases align to TRBD1. CDR3 length: 14 amino acids. J gave up 4 bases and V 1 base, and 3 bases lay outside the gene matches. Germline V gene data show CDR1 as LGHNA and CDR2 as YSLEER. The CDR3 loop is CASSQATGTYGYTF. CDR3 coding DNA: TGCGCCAGCAGCCAAGCGACAGGGACCTATGGCTACACCTTC.

The chain uses TRBV19 and TRBJ1-2; 7 nucleotides agree with TRBD1. The junction had 3 bases not matched to a gene; V was cut back by 4 bases and J by 4 bases. The CDR3 has 13 amino acids. Germline loops: CDR1 LNHDA, CDR2 SQIVND (reference sequence). DNA of the CDR3: TGTGCCAGTAGTAGGGGACAGATCTATGGCTACACCTTC. This translates into CASSRGQIYGYTF.

V is TRBV29-1 and J is TRBJ1-1, with D hard to call. The CDR3 length is 11 residues. The germline gives CDR1 SQVTM, CDR2 ANQGSEA. Trimming took off 7 bases at V and 0 bases at J, with 6 bases between the two ends. The CDR3 spells CSGHLNTEAFF. The DNA for the CDR3 is TGCAGCGGACACCTGAACACTGAAGCTTTCTTT.

This clone was observed a few times. CDR3 nucleotides: TGTGCCAGCAGCCAAGGGCCCCTAGCGGGGGCCTACGAGCAGTACTTC. This codes for CASSQGPLAGAYEQYF. The chain recombines TRBV3-1 (or the pseudogene TRBV3-2) with TRBJ2-7; 10 positions match TRBD2. The CDR3 is 16 amino acids. In germline, CDR1 is LGHDT, CDR2 YNNKEL (reference sequence). The junction had 5 bases not matched to a gene; V was cut back by 1 base and J by 2 bases.

V gene TRBV19 combines with J gene TRBJ2-2, with 9 bases lining up with TRBD1. The germline CDR1 and CDR2 sequences are LNHDA and SQIVND (reference sequence). Trimming cost V 6 bases and J 5 bases; bases outside gene matches: 4. The CDR3 is 14 amino acids. CDR3 sequence reads: CASSPDRGTGELFF. In DNA, the CDR3 is TGTGCCAGTAGCCCCGACAGGGGGACCGGGGAGCTGTTTTTT.

The chain has TRBV10-3 and TRBJ1-3; the D is unclear. The ends were cut back, 6 bases at V and 8 bases at J, with 14 bases in the middle. Germline loops: CDR1 ENHRY, CDR2 SYGVKD. The CDR3 is 13 amino acids. For the CDR3, the DNA is TGTGCCATCAGAACCGGCGGCGGGTACACCATATATTTT. It yields the protein CAIRTGGGYTIYF.

This rearrangement joins TRBV11-2 to TRBJ2-3, with TRBD2 matching 8 bases. The germline gives CDR1 SGHAT, CDR2 FQNNGV. The CDR3 length is 19 residues. Trimming cost V 0 bases and J 6 bases; bases outside gene matches: 17. CDR3 region: CASSLEPAQRGRVYDTQYF. As DNA, the CDR3 is TGTGCCAGCAGCTTAGAGCCGGCTCAGCGGGGGAGGGTGTATGATACGCAGTATTTT.

V gene TRBV10-1 combines with J gene TRBJ1-5; tentatively, D is TRBD1 (6 bases). V dropped 2 bases and J dropped 0 bases, with 20 bases sitting between them. The CDR3 is 19 residues long. Germline V gene lookup returns CDR1 WNHNN and CDR2 SYGVQD (reference sequence). As DNA, the CDR3 is TGCGCCAGCAGTGAGCGGGGGGGGCAGGGGTCGTATAGCAATCAGCCCCAGCATTTT. As protein: CASSERGGQGSYSNQPQHF.